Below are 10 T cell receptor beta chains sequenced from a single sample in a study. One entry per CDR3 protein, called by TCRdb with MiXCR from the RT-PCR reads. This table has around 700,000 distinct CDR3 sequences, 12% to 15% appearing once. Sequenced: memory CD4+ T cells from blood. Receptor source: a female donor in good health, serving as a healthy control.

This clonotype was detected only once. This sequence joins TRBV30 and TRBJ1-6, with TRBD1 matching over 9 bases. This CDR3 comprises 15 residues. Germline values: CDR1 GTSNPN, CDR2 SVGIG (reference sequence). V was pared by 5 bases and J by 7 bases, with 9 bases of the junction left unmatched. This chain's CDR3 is CAWGTPGTGNSPLHF. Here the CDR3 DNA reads TGTGCCTGGGGTACTCCCGGGACAGGGAATTCACCCCTCCACTTT.

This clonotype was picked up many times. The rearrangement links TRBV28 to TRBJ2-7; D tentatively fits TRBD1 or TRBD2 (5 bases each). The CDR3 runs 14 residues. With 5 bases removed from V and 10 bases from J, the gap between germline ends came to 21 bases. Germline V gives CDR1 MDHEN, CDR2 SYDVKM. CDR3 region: CASSLPAGAREQYF. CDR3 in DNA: TGTGCCAGCAGTCTCCCAGCCGGGGCCCGAGAACAGTACTTC. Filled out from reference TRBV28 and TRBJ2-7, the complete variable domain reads DVKVTQSSRYLVKRTGEKVFLECVQDMDHENMFWYRQDPGLGLRLIYFSYDVKMKEKGDIPEGYSVSREKKERFSLILESASTNQTSMYLCASSLPAGAREQYFGPGTRLTVT.

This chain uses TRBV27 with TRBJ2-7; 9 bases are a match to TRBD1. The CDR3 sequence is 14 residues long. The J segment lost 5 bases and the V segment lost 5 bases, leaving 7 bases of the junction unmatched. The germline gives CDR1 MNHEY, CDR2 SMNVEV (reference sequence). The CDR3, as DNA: TGTGCCAGCAGTCAGCGACAGGGGGTGCACGAGCAGTACTTC. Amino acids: CASSQRQGVHEQYF.

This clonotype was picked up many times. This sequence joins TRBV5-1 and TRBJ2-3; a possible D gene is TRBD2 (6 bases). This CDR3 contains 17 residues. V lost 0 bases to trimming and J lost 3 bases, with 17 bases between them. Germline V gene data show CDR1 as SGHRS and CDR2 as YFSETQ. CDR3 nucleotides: TGCGCCAGCAGCTTGGCAAAGGGGACTGCGCAAACAGATACGCAGTATTTT. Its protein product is CASSLAKGTAQTDTQYF.

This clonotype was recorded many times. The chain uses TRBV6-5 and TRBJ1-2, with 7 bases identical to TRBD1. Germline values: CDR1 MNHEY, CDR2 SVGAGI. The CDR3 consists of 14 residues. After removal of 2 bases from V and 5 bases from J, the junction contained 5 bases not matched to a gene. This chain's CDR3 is CASSYRGQSYGYTF. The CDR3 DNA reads TGTGCCAGCAGTTACAGGGGACAGTCGTATGGCTACACCTTC.

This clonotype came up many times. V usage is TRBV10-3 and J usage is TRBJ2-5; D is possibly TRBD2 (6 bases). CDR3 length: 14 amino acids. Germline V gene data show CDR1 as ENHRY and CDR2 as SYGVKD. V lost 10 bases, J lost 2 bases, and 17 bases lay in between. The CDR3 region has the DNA TGTGCCACAGCCCGTGGGGGGAATCAAGAGACCCAGTACTTC. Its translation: CATARGGNQETQYF.

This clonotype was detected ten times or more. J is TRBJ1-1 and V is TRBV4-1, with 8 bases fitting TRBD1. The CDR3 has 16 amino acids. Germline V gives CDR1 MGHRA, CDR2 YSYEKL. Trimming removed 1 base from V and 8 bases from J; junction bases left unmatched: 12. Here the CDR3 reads CASSQGLGQENREAFF. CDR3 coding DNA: TGCGCCAGCAGCCAAGGTCTGGGACAGGAGAATCGCGAAGCTTTCTTT.

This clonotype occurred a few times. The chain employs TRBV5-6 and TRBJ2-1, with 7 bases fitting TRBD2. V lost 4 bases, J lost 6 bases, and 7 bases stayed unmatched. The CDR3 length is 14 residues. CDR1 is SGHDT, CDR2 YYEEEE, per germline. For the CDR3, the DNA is TGTGCCAGCAGCACCCGACTAGCTGGCAATGAGCAGTTCTTC. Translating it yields CASSTRLAGNEQFF.

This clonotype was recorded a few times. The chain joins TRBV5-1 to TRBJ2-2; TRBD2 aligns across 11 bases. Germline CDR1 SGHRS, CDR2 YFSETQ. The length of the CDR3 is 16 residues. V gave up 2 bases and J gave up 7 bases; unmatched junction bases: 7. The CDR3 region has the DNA TGCGCCAGCAGCTTAAACCTAGCGGGAGGCGGCGGGGAGCTGTTTTTT. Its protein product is CASSLNLAGGGGELFF.

CDR3 in amino acids: CASSLYREAGGYTF. The DNA for the CDR3 is TGTGCCAGCAGTTTATACAGGGAGGCGGGCGGCTACACCTTC. V gene TRBV12-3 or TRBV12-4 combines with J gene TRBJ1-2, with D possibly TRBD1 on 6 matching bases. The V end was cut by 2 bases, the J end by 8 bases, with 15 bases between. CDR3 length equals 14 residues.